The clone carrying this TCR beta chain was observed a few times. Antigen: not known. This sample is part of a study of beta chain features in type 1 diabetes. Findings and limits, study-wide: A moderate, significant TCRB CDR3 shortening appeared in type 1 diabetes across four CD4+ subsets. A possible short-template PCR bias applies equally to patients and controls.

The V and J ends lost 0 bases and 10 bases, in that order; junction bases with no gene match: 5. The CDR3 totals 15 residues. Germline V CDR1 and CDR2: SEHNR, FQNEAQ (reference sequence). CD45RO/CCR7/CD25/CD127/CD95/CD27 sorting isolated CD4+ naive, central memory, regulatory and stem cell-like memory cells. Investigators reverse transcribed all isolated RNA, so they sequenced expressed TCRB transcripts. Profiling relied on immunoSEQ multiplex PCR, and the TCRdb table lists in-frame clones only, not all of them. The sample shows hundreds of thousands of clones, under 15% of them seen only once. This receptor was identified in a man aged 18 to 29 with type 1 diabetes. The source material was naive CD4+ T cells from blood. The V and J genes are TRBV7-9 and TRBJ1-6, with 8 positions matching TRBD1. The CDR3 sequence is CASSLADRATSPLHF. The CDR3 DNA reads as TGTGCCAGCAGCTTAGCGGACAGGGCAACCTCACCCCTCCACTTT.